This TCR beta chain was identified during a study of vaccination effects on CD4 cells after COVID-19. The CDR3 totals 15 residues. The germline CDR1 and CDR2 sequences are SGHRS and YFSETQ. V shed 0 bases and J 5 bases; nucleotides not matched to a gene: 5. Regarding this clone: The antigen is unknown.

Before any sequencing was done, the ViraFEST assay used viral peptide pools to expand antigen-specific CD4+ T cells. Upon completion of about ten days in culture, CD4+ T cells were isolated. Vaccine recipients had no previous SARS-CoV-2 infection; their nucleocapsid antibodies were negative. IL-2 at 9.5 to 10 IU/ml and peptides at 9.5 to 10 ug/ml were added to cultured PBMC, a few million per well. Assay used: immunoSEQ multiplex PCR; TCRdb lists only in-frame clones, some missing. The sample includes about 41,000 clones, approximately 80% of them seen just once. Specimen: CD4+ T cells from PBMCs cultured with HCoV-NL63 spike peptides, collected before COVID-19 vaccination. This TCR was sampled from a human donor who received a COVID-19 vaccine. The chain recombines TRBV5-1 with TRBJ1-1, with 9 bases fitting TRBD1. CDR3 DNA sequence: TGCGCCAGCAGCTTGGAAGTGACAGGGGGTACTGAAGCTTTCTTT. Protein product: CASSLEVTGGTEAFF.